The T cell receptor beta chain under discussion was sequenced for a study of early stage breast cancer tumors. The overall study: Invasive lobular carcinomas made up about 30% of the 12 ER+/PR+/HER2- tumors.

About this clone: Its antigen is still unknown.

The method was immunoSEQ multiplex PCR; TCRdb's version includes in-frame clones alone and lacks a portion of them. The data show approximately 70,000 clones, approximately 80% seen once. Germline CDR1 and CDR2: MRHNA and SNTAGT. This CDR3 has 16 residues. V was clipped by 2 bases and J by 9 bases; unmatched bases: 8. Study-level points and caveats: Compared with adjacent normal breast tissue, tumors showed roughly 2.4-fold greater T cell density and higher clonality. Comparing each tissue with blood distinguished tumor from normal in 14 of 16 patients. Most shared enriched TCRB sequences were commonly generated ones.

The TCR sequence derives from a person aged 35-55 years with breast cancer. Sequencing input: blood. The chain combines TRBV6-4 with TRBJ2-1, with TRBD2 matching 12 bases. This chain's CDR3 is CASSDPLAGGPGEQFF. The CDR3 nucleotides read TGTGCCAGCAGTGACCCTCTAGCGGGAGGGCCGGGTGAGCAGTTCTTC.